This T cell receptor (beta chain) was profiled in a study of blood T cell repertoires in COVID-19. Study information: Samples of COVID-19 (acute and convalescent) were obtained from the United States, Italy and Spain. Nucleic acid was either cDNA or gDNA, and it came from T cells, B-cell-depleted T cells, or PBMCs.

The germline gives CDR1 SGHNT, CDR2 YYREEE (reference sequence). V lost 0 bases, J lost 1 base, and 6 bases stayed unmatched. The CDR3 has 17 residues. Two negative PCRs, clearance, or symptom resolution were required of recovered Cohort 3 donors. The protocol was immunoSEQ multiplex PCR, while the TCRdb copy is restricted to in-frame clones and leaves out a portion. The repertoire has roughly 180,000 clones, 80% to 90% of them found once; the top ten carry approximately 12%. Sequenced sample: PBMCs or T cells enriched from blood (not recorded which). The rearrangement uses TRBV5-4 and TRBJ1-2; TRBD1 agrees at 10 bases. The TCR originated in a man aged 35 to 55 who had recovered from COVID-19. The CDR3 DNA follows: TGTGCCAGCAGCTTGGGGCCGGGACAGGGGAATAACTATGGCTACACCTTC. Protein: CASSLGPGQGNNYGYTF.